The 19 T cell receptor beta chains below come from one sample, sequenced in a study of cytotoxic CD8 clonotypes in ibrutinib-treated CLL. The table came from immunoSEQ multiplex PCR; TCRdb's copy has only in-frame clones and leaves some out. The sample has about 140,000 clones; more than 70% are singletons. The source was PBMCs, collected after 36 months of ibrutinib treatment. These receptors all come from a human donor with chronic lymphocytic leukemia.

The chain is built from TRBV9 and TRBJ2-1; 10 nucleotides align to TRBD2. The CDR3 extends over 15 amino acids. The V and J ends lost 3 bases and 6 bases, in that order; junction bases with no gene match: 6. CDR1 is SGDLS and CDR2 is YYNGEE in the germline V gene. The CDR3 DNA is TGTGCCAGCAGCGCCCTAGCGGGAGAAGCCAATGAGCAGTTCTTC. This sequence encodes CASSALAGEANEQFF.

V gene TRBV19 combines with J gene TRBJ2-1; possible D gene TRBD2, 5 bases. CDR3 length equals 16 residues. V shed 6 bases and J shed 1 base, with 16 bases lying between them. The V gene's germline CDR1 is LNHDA and CDR2 SQIVND (reference sequence). DNA of the CDR3: TGTGCCAGTAGCCTTACTGGGCTAGCTTCCTACAATGAGCAGTTCTTC. Protein product: CASSLTGLASYNEQFF.

The V gene is TRBV6-1, the J gene TRBJ1-5, with D perhaps TRBD1 (6 bases). From germline, CDR1 is MNHNS and CDR2 SASEGT. There are 14 residues in the CDR3. Trimming left V 2 bases short and J 3 bases short, with 8 bases between. The CDR3 loop reads CASSERDNNQPQHF. The DNA for the CDR3 is TGTGCCAGCAGTGAACGGGACAACAATCAGCCCCAGCATTTT.

The genes are TRBV10-2 and TRBJ2-1; no clear D. Germline V gene sequence: CDR1 WSHSY, CDR2 SAAADI. Trimming left V 8 bases short and J 5 bases short, with 7 bases between. This CDR3 is built from 11 residues. CDR3 sequence: CASVRHNEQFF. The CDR3 DNA reads TGCGCCAGCGTACGACACAATGAGCAGTTCTTC.

The CDR3 nucleotides are TGCGCCAGCAGTCAAGGGACTAGCCAGACCTACGAGCAGTACTTC. It codes for CASSQGTSQTYEQYF. The chain links TRBV5-1 to TRBJ2-7; 9 nucleotides align to TRBD2. Germline assignment: CDR1 SGHRS and CDR2 YFSETQ. This CDR3 has 15 amino acids. After removal of 5 bases from V and 2 bases from J, the junction contained 8 bases not matched to a gene.

The rearrangement links TRBV30 to TRBJ2-7, with no clear D. Trimming removed 5 bases at V and 4 bases at J, with 6 bases between. Germline V gene data show CDR1 as GTSNPN and CDR2 as SVGIG (reference sequence). CDR3 length: 10 amino acids. The CDR3 loop is CAWGSYEQYF. CDR3 nucleotide sequence: TGTGCCTGGGGGTCTTACGAGCAGTACTTC.

The V gene is TRBV28, the J gene TRBJ1-2; 9 positions match TRBD1. This CDR3 spans 14 amino acids. Germline V gives CDR1 MDHEN, CDR2 SYDVKM. V lost 10 bases to trimming and J lost 0 bases; unmatched junction nucleotides: 6. The CDR3 sequence: CAIRGQGPNYGYTF. CDR3 in DNA: TGTGCCATCCGGGGACAGGGACCTAACTATGGCTACACCTTC.

The rearrangement joins TRBV10-2 to TRBJ2-7; D might be TRBD2 (5 bases). Trimming took 8 bases from V and 6 from J, leaving 14 bases between them. This CDR3 is 12 amino acids long. The germline gives CDR1 WSHSY, CDR2 SAAADI. The CDR3 loop reads CASDRGAGEQYF. CDR3 DNA: TGCGCCAGCGACCGCGGTGCGGGCGAGCAGTACTTC.

This chain connects TRBV7-2 to TRBJ2-3; D possibly corresponds to TRBD1 (5 bases). In germline, CDR1 is SGHTA, CDR2 FQGNSA. The germline V and J ends were trimmed by 8 bases and 2 bases, with 17 bases remaining between them. The CDR3 is 15 amino acids. CDR3: CASGHTARFTDTQYF. The DNA of the CDR3 is TGTGCCAGCGGACACACGGCTAGATTCACAGATACGCAGTATTTT.

This chain's CDR3 is CASSPIGQSNEKLFF. The CDR3 DNA reads TGTGCCAGTAGTCCAATCGGGCAGTCTAATGAAAAACTGTTTTTT. The chain is built from TRBV19 and TRBJ1-4; D gene unclear. Germline CDR1 is LNHDA and CDR2 is SQIVND (reference sequence). The V end was cut by 5 bases, the J end by 3 bases, with 13 bases between. The CDR3 runs 15 residues.

This clone occurred a few times. This chain connects TRBV30 to TRBJ1-1; tentative D call: TRBD1 (5 bases). This CDR3 has 14 amino acids. Deletions cut 6 bases from V and 0 bases from J, with 14 bases between. Germline CDR1 and CDR2: GTSNPN and SVGIG (reference sequence). As DNA, the CDR3 is TGTGCCTGCCGAAGACAGATAATGAACACTGAAGCTTTCTTT. This codes for CACRRQIMNTEAFF.

V usage is TRBV28 and J usage is TRBJ1-2, with unresolved D. Trimming took 3 bases from V and 4 from J, leaving 6 bases between them. This CDR3 region has 12 residues. Germline V gives CDR1 MDHEN, CDR2 SYDVKM. The CDR3 coding sequence is TGTGCCAGCAGTTTCTATAGCTATGGCTACACCTTC. Protein sequence: CASSFYSYGYTF.

This chain uses TRBV7-9 with TRBJ1-2; D is unclear. CDR3 length: 12 amino acids. CDR1 and CDR2 from the germline V gene are SEHNR and FQNEAQ (reference sequence). Trimming took 2 bases from V and 6 from J, leaving 7 bases between them. CDR3 sequence reads: CASSLNGDGYTF. The CDR3, as DNA: TGTGCCAGCAGCTTAAACGGGGATGGCTACACCTTC.

The rearrangement links TRBV19 to TRBJ2-1, with 13 bases aligning to TRBD2. This CDR3 has 19 amino acids. Germline-derived CDR1 and CDR2 are LNHDA and SQIVND (reference sequence). The V segment lost 7 bases and the J segment 0 bases; nucleotides outside the gene matches: 12. The CDR3 nucleotides are TGTGCCAGTAAGAAAAAGGCTGGGACTAGCGGGGTCTCCTACAATGAGCAGTTCTTC. It is translated as CASKKKAGTSGVSYNEQFF.

The chain uses TRBV5-3 and TRBJ1-5, with 10 nucleotides matching TRBD1. TRBV5-3 counts as an open reading frame of uncertain function. This CDR3 is 18 amino acids long. Trimming took 4 bases from V and 0 from J; bases not matched to a gene: 10. CDR3 coding DNA: TGTGCCAGAAGCCGGGGACAGGGGCTGATTAATAGCAATCAGCCCCAGCATTTT. Amino acid sequence: CARSRGQGLINSNQPQHF.

This clone has a single count. The gene calls are TRBV30 and TRBJ2-1; D ambiguous. The CDR3 is 10 residues long. Germline assignment: CDR1 GTSNPN and CDR2 SVGIG (reference sequence). V gave up 3 bases and J gave up 10 bases, with 7 bases separating them. The CDR3 bases are TGTGCCTGGAGGAGAAACGAGCAGTTCTTC. Its protein product is CAWRRNEQFF.

In regard to this clone: A far larger clone is off by one base, so a read error is likely. The sample carries other DNA sequences with the same CDR3. The V and J genes are TRBV7-9 and TRBJ1-2; perhaps TRBD1 as D (5 bases). Deletions cut 3 bases from V and 7 bases from J, with 12 bases between. The CDR3 loop spans 13 amino acids. Germline CDR1 is SEHNR and CDR2 is FQNEAQ (reference sequence). The CDR3 region is CASSFSEGRGYTF. Written as DNA, the CDR3 is TGTGCCAGCAGCTTTTCGGAGGGGCGTGGCTACACCTTC.

This chain connects TRBV28 to TRBJ2-2; TRBD1 agrees at 8 bases. This CDR3 is 16 amino acids long. Germline V gene data show CDR1 as MDHEN and CDR2 as SYDVKM. V lost 2 bases and J lost 2; bases outside the gene matches: 4. The CDR3 DNA sequence: TGTGCCAGCAGTTTACCAGGACAGGGCAACACCGGGGAGCTGTTTTTT. This gives the protein CASSLPGQGNTGELFF.

The chain's CDR3 is CASRLGVNTGELFF. DNA for the CDR3: TGTGCCAGCAGACTGGGAGTGAACACCGGGGAGCTGTTTTTT. The chain employs TRBV2 and TRBJ2-2; D might be TRBD2 (5 bases). Trimming pared 6 bases from V and 1 base from J, leaving 9 bases between. The V gene's germline CDR1 is SNHLY and CDR2 FYNNEI. The CDR3 contains 14 residues.